The 26 T cell receptor beta chains reported below all come from one sample, sequenced in a study of T cells after yellow fever vaccination. TCRdb used MiXCR to reprocess the 5' RACE reads, holding one entry per CDR3 protein. The sample has about 300,000 distinct CDR3 sequences; roughly 8.7% are singletons. The sequencing here drew on CD4+ T cells sorted from PBMCs, taken 5 days after the yellow fever booster vaccination. These receptor sequences come from a young man who received the YFV17D yellow fever vaccine.

There are a few counts of this clonotype. The chain joins TRBV4-3 to TRBJ1-6; 12 bases align to TRBD1. Germline CDR1 reads LGHNA; CDR2 reads YSLEER. V shed 0 bases, J shed 8 bases, and the junction held 14 bases outside the gene matches. The CDR3 spans 20 residues. The CDR3 sequence: CASSQDFPGTGGVRDSPLHF. The CDR3 nucleotides read TGCGCCAGCAGCCAAGATTTCCCCGGGACAGGGGGCGTTCGAGATTCACCCCTCCACTTT.

This clonotype was observed a handful of times. This sequence joins TRBV12-3 or TRBV12-4 and TRBJ2-5, with 10 bases identical to TRBD2. After removal of 2 bases from V and 11 bases from J, the junction contained 2 bases not matched to a gene. CDR3 length equals 12 residues. CDR3 region: CASSLSSGGQYF. The CDR3, as DNA: TGTGCCAGCAGTTTATCTAGCGGGGGACAGTACTTC.

The CDR3 DNA reads as TGTGCCAGCAGCGTAACGACAGGTAACAATGAGCAGTTCTTC. This translates into CASSVTTGNNEQFF. The chain links TRBV9 to TRBJ2-1; a possible D gene is TRBD1 (6 bases). Germline CDR1 SGDLS, CDR2 YYNGEE. The CDR3 totals 14 residues. Between the trimmed V and J ends, which lost 1 base and 5 bases, there was a span of 10 bases.

The CDR3 nucleotides read TGCAGTGCTAGAGATGCGAGGGACTATGGCTACACCTTC. It codes for CSARDARDYGYTF. The chain carries TRBV20-1 and TRBJ1-2; D uncertain. V was cut by 0 bases and J by 3 bases, with 8 bases left in between. Looked up from germline, CDR1 is DFQATT and CDR2 is SNEGSKA (reference sequence). The CDR3 is made up of 13 amino acids.

This clonotype has a handful of counts. The chain has TRBV20-1 and TRBJ1-2, with a weak D call TRBD1 (5 bases). The CDR3 contains 12 residues. Germline V gives CDR1 DFQATT, CDR2 SNEGSKA (reference sequence). The germline V and J ends were trimmed by 0 bases and 5 bases, with 7 bases remaining between them. The CDR3 DNA is TGCAGTGCTAGAGATAAGGGGTATGGCTACACCTTC. It codes for CSARDKGYGYTF.

The genes are TRBV11-1 and TRBJ1-2, with D possibly TRBD1 on 5 matching bases. The germline gives CDR1 SGHAT, CDR2 FQDESV (reference sequence). V was trimmed by 5 bases and J by 1 base, leaving 8 bases between them. This CDR3 is built from 13 residues. The CDR3, as DNA: TGTGCCAGCAGCAGACAGTTTAACTATGGCTACACCTTC. This codes for CASSRQFNYGYTF.

This clonotype was seen a few times. The V gene is TRBV9, the J gene TRBJ2-6; TRBD2 is a possible D gene (6 bases). The CDR3 has 15 residues. CDR1 is SGDLS and CDR2 is YYNGEE in the germline V gene. With 3 bases removed from V and 4 bases from J, the gap between germline ends came to 11 bases. In DNA form, the CDR3 reads TGTGCCAGCAGCGGGATAGGACTAGGGGCCAACGTCCTGACTTTC. It yields the protein CASSGIGLGANVLTF.

The V gene is TRBV30, the J gene TRBJ1-2; TRBD1 agrees at 8 bases. Germline V CDR1 and CDR2: GTSNPN, SVGIG (reference sequence). CDR3 size: 13 residues. Trimming removed 3 bases from V and 7 bases from J; junction bases left unmatched: 7. The DNA for the CDR3 is TGTGCCTGGAGCTCTACAGGGGGAGCTGGCTACACCTTC. It translates to CAWSSTGGAGYTF.

This clonotype turned up a few times. The rearrangement links TRBV20-1 to TRBJ2-3; 7 bases are shared with TRBD2. The length of the CDR3 is 13 residues. CDR1 DFQATT and CDR2 SNEGSKA come from the germline V gene (reference sequence). The CDR3 sequence is CSGALASTDTQYF. For the CDR3, the DNA is TGCAGCGGGGCACTAGCGAGCACAGATACGCAGTATTTT.

The chain is built from TRBV12-3 or TRBV12-4 and TRBJ1-5; D remains unclear. Deletions cut 8 bases from V and 6 bases from J, with 11 bases between. The CDR3 loop spans 12 amino acids. CDR3 amino acids: CASCGPGQPQHF. CDR3 sequence (DNA): TGTGCCAGCTGCGGCCCGGGTCAGCCCCAGCATTTT.

The V and J genes are TRBV5-6 and TRBJ1-1, with a possible D match to TRBD1 (5 bases). This CDR3 comprises 14 residues. Per the germline V gene, CDR1 is SGHDT and CDR2 is YYEEEE. Between the trimmed V and J ends, which lost 1 base and 0 bases, there was a span of 7 bases. In DNA form, the CDR3 reads TGTGCCAGCAGCTTGCGGACACTGAACACTGAAGCTTTCTTT. The encoded protein is CASSLRTLNTEAFF.

This clonotype occurred a few times. The J gene is TRBJ1-4, the V gene TRBV12-3 or TRBV12-4; maybe TRBD1 (5 bases). V lost 3 bases and J lost 7, with 18 bases in between. The CDR3 is made up of 16 amino acids. For the CDR3, the DNA is TGTGCCAGCAGTTTTACCCGAAGGGGAATGGGTGAAAAACTGTTTTTT. Translated, it gives CASSFTRRGMGEKLFF.

This clonotype was counted only a few times. J is TRBJ2-7 and V is TRBV12-3 or TRBV12-4, with D possibly TRBD2 on 5 matching bases. Trimming took 6 bases from V and 3 from J, leaving 9 bases between them. The CDR3 runs to 12 residues. DNA of the CDR3: TGTGCCAGCAGAAGACGGGGCTACGAGCAGTACTTC. Translation: CASRRRGYEQYF.

This clonotype has just a few counts. V usage is TRBV5-4 and J usage is TRBJ2-7; D may be TRBD2 (6 bases). V lost 4 bases to trimming and J lost 6 bases, with 17 bases between them. Germline lookup yields CDR1 SGHNT and CDR2 YYREEE (reference sequence). This CDR3 has 14 amino acids. The CDR3: CASSPNRLEREQYF. CDR3 bases: TGTGCCAGCAGCCCGAATAGACTAGAGCGCGAGCAGTACTTC.

This clonotype has more than one count but fewer than ten. The chain combines TRBV4-3 with TRBJ1-2, with no clear D. This CDR3 has 14 amino acids. The germline V gene has CDR1 LGHNA and CDR2 YSLEER. The V end lost 3 bases, the J end lost 5 bases, and 13 bases lay between the germline ends. CDR3 in amino acids: CASSHVAGSYGYTF. In DNA, the CDR3 is TGCGCCAGCAGCCATGTCGCCGGTAGTTATGGCTACACCTTC.

This clonotype came up a few times. The chain is built from TRBV12-3 or TRBV12-4 and TRBJ1-4; D not resolved. The CDR3 totals 13 residues. V lost 2 bases and J lost 8, with 9 bases in between. The CDR3, as DNA: TGTGCCAGCAGTTTAAGTCTGGCAGAAAAACTGTTTTTT. Translating gives CASSLSLAEKLFF.

The J gene is TRBJ2-3, the V gene TRBV6-2 or TRBV6-3; no firm D call. The germline V gene has CDR1 MNHEY and CDR2 SVGEGT. There are 15 residues in the CDR3. Trimming stripped 7 bases from V and 2 bases from J, with 16 bases between. This chain's CDR3 is CASTLSDRPTDTQYF. The CDR3 DNA is TGTGCCAGCACCCTCTCGGACCGACCCACAGATACGCAGTATTTT.

This chain joins TRBV3-1 and TRBJ2-7; D perhaps matches TRBD2 (6 bases). CDR1 LGHDT and CDR2 YNNKEL come from the germline V gene (reference sequence). The CDR3 consists of 16 residues. The ends were cut back, 3 bases at V and 0 bases at J, with 15 bases in the middle. For the CDR3, the DNA is TGTGCCAGCAGCCATCCCAGCGGGCCTAGCTCCTACGAGCAGTACTTC. Translated, it gives CASSHPSGPSSYEQYF.

This chain joins TRBV4-2 and TRBJ2-3; the D gene is possibly TRBD2 (5 bases). This CDR3 has 12 residues. Germline loops: CDR1 LGHNA, CDR2 YNFKEQ. With 5 bases removed from V and 4 bases from J, the gap between germline ends came to 7 bases. The CDR3: CASSVLADTQYF. The CDR3 region has the DNA TGTGCCAGCAGCGTACTAGCAGATACGCAGTATTTT.

This chain uses TRBV5-1 with TRBJ2-1; 8 bases are shared with TRBD2. The CDR3 runs 16 residues. Losses at the gene ends were 4 bases for V and 9 bases for J; bases not matched to a gene: 15. CDR1 and CDR2 (germline): SGHRS, YFSETQ. The CDR3 reads CASSPGGRGEIGEQFF. The CDR3 DNA is TGCGCCAGCAGCCCCGGTGGGCGGGGGGAGATTGGTGAGCAGTTCTTC.

The CDR3, as DNA: TGTGCCTGGACCCGGGGTGGTTTTAACACTGAAGCTTTCTTT. Its translation is CAWTRGGFNTEAFF. The chain joins TRBV30 to TRBJ1-1; D call uncertain. The V end lost 4 bases, the J end lost 2 bases, and 14 bases lay between the germline ends. Germline V lookup: CDR1 GTSNPN, CDR2 SVGIG (reference sequence). This CDR3 has 14 amino acids.

In this sample, this clonotype turned up a few times. The rearrangement links TRBV6-1 to TRBJ2-3; 9 nucleotides agree with TRBD1. The CDR3 loop spans 15 amino acids. Unmatched junction bases numbered 5, after V lost 6 bases and J lost 1 base. Germline V lookup: CDR1 MNHNS, CDR2 SASEGT. The CDR3 nucleotides read TGTGCCAGCAGCAAACAGGGGGCAGGCACAGATACGCAGTATTTT. It codes for CASSKQGAGTDTQYF.

This clonotype has ten or more counts. In DNA, the CDR3 is TGTGCCAGCAGCTTTACGGGGCTGGGGACTGAAGCTTTCTTT. It codes for CASSFTGLGTEAFF. The V and J genes are TRBV7-9 and TRBJ1-1, with D possibly matching TRBD1 (5 bases). Trimming pared 3 bases from V and 5 bases from J, leaving 13 bases between. From germline, CDR1 is SEHNR and CDR2 FQNEAQ (reference sequence). This CDR3 has 14 residues.

V usage is TRBV10-3 and J usage is TRBJ1-3; tentative D call: TRBD1 (5 bases). V lost 3 bases to trimming and J lost 3 bases, with 12 bases between them. The CDR3 has 15 residues. The germline gives CDR1 ENHRY, CDR2 SYGVKD. The CDR3 bases are TGTGCCATCAGTGACCAGGGCCTCTTTGGAAACACCATATATTTT. Its translation: CAISDQGLFGNTIYF.

The chain couples TRBV25-1 to TRBJ2-5; unclear D gene. V lost 2 bases to trimming and J lost 1 base, with 8 bases between them. This CDR3 contains 14 residues. Looked up from germline, CDR1 is MGHDK and CDR2 is SYGVNS. For the CDR3, the DNA is TGTGCCAGCAGTGAAGGTCCAGCCCAAGAGACCCAGTACTTC. Encoded protein: CASSEGPAQETQYF.

This clonotype turned up a few times. The chain has TRBV6-2 or TRBV6-3 and TRBJ2-2; tentative D call: TRBD2 (6 bases). This CDR3 has 16 residues. Trimming shortened V by 0 bases and J by 5 bases, and 13 bases separated the two germline ends. Looked up from germline, CDR1 is MNHEY and CDR2 is SVGEGT. CDR3: CASSYSAGTPTGELFF. The CDR3 DNA sequence: TGTGCCAGCAGTTACTCGGCCGGGACTCCAACCGGGGAGCTGTTTTTT.